The present TCR beta chain was sequenced within a study of blood T cell repertoires in COVID-19 (dated by TCRdb to between 2020 and 2021). Background on the whole study: Samples from collaborators originated in the United States, Italy and Spain and spanned both the acute and convalescent phases of COVID-19. The material from the prospective study consisted of cDNA or gDNA derived from T cells, B-cell-depleted T cells, or PBMCs. Subjects who had been exposed to COVID-19, were actively infected with it, or had recovered from it provided the deeply sampled blood TCRbeta repertoires that made up the dataset. The repertoires were released in a freely available public database meant as a resource for research on the immune response to SARS-CoV-2. Samples were obtained from the ongoing ImmuneRACE study (first 160 participants) and from about 1,300 subjects provided by 6 global collaborators. A de-identified subject ID, COVID-19 status, age in years and sex were almost always included in the sample metadata. Where HLA class I and class II types were available, the types were taken from metadata supplied by the sample provider, not from assay-based typing. Study-wide findings and limitations: The amount of clinical and demographic metadata varied by source and participant and was provided uncurated.

The germline V gene gives CDR1 as SGHRS and CDR2 as YFSETQ. The CDR3 has 15 amino acids, counting the end cysteine and phenylalanine. Just the 45-base CDR3 DNA is kept, in frame starting at base 1. V trim: 6 bases; J trim: 3 bases; unmatched bases: 8. Whole blood was collected in K2EDTA tubes by collaborating institutions according to the institutions' own protocols. For TCRbeta analysis, collaborator samples were shipped as frozen whole blood, as isolated PBMCs, or as DNA extracted from either sample type. On this clone itself: What antigen it recognizes has not been identified. No much larger clone is present one base from it, and per-base qualities are unavailable.

TCRbeta CDR3 regions were amplified from genomic DNA using the immunoSEQ Assay, a bias-controlled multiplex PCR. In the original analysis: The number of nucleated cells in each sample was estimated from the amplification of reference gene primers within the assay. To quantify the absolute abundance of each unique TCRbeta CDR3 rearrangement, sequence reads were collapsed and filtered. For each sample, productive Simpson clonality was calculated as the square root of Simpson's diversity index across productive rearrangements. TCRdb took over this immuneACCESS table, retaining in-frame rearrangements with V and J assigned. Such tables are incomplete; in checked studies, under half of the missing clones stem from an unresolved V gene, and the remainder is unexplained. V, J and clone size are those of that table, while D and trimming were read from the DNA. The sample table lists about 170,000 clones, approximately 80% of them with a count of one. Together, the top ten hold roughly 2.9% of the sample.

Sequencing was done on a sample of peripheral blood. This sequence was found in a woman aged 55-70 years with acute or convalescent COVID-19. Here the chain combines TRBV5-1 and TRBJ1-4; 7 junctional bases match TRBD1. DNA sequence: TGCGCCAGCACCCACAGGGGAGTGGCTAATGAAAAACTGTTTTTT. Protein translation: CASTHRGVANEKLFF.